Below, one TCR beta chain is given with its context. Antigen: not known. Each CDR3 protein gets one entry after TCRdb re-called the reads with MiXCR. The sample has 300,000 to 400,000 distinct CDR3 sequences; 20% to 25% are singletons. This entry comes from a study of T cell repertoires in cytomegalovirus infection. On the study more broadly: Recently described HLA-C-restricted plus well-studied HLA-B-restricted CMV epitopes were used. Carrying CMV and the relevant HLA type showed in public TCR beta signatures.

Study results and limitations: Identification of carriers of CMV plus the relevant HLA was performed using cumulative public TCR beta family frequency. The response measured ex vivo was dominated by TCR beta clonotypes (HLA-C-restricted and CMV-specific).

The sample here was cultured PBMCs, taken from culture after CMV antigen stimulation. The clonotype comes from a human donor in good health (CMV status not recorded). Some clones in this sample may be carry-over from other donors' samples.

CDR3 nucleotides: TGCAGCGTTGAAGTTGGGACAGTGAACACTGAAGCTTTCTTT. Its protein product is CSVEVGTVNTEAFF. The chain links TRBV29-1 to TRBJ1-1; TRBD1 agrees at 7 bases. V was clipped by 1 base and J by 0 bases; unmatched bases: 2. The germline V gene has CDR1 SQVTM and CDR2 ANQGSEA. The CDR3 is 14 residues long.